This T cell receptor beta chain originates from a study of T cell repertoires in cytomegalovirus infection. On the study more broadly: Indications came from public TCR beta signatures; they pointed to CMV infection and to a matching HLA type. General study findings and limits: CMV-specific TCR beta clonotypes restricted by HLA-C dominated the ex vivo response. Totalled public TCR beta family frequency picked out people who carried CMV plus the relevant HLA.

In the case of this clonotype: The antigen remains undetermined.

The CDR3 runs to 14 residues. CDR1 MNHEY and CDR2 SVGEGT come from the germline V gene. V lost 6 bases and J lost 5, with 14 bases in between. TCRdb reprocessed the reads via MiXCR and lists one record per CDR3 protein. Of 350,000 to 500,000 distinct CDR3 sequences listed, 25% to 40% are singletons. The sample comprised PBMCs. This sequence originates from a human donor in good health (CMV status not recorded). Some clones in this sample may be carry-over from other donors' samples. The V call is TRBV6-2 or TRBV6-3, the J call TRBJ2-1; a weak D match, TRBD2 (6 bases). The CDR3 loop reads CASRDSGTHNEQFF. Written as DNA, the CDR3 is TGTGCCAGCAGGGATAGCGGCACCCACAATGAGCAGTTCTTC.